These 32 T cell receptor beta chains were sequenced from one sample in a study of T cells in Graves' hyperthyroidism and ophthalmopathy. There were TCR beta CDR3 regions amplified from RNA transcripts. The study used the HTBI primer set for a first-round RT-PCR of the TCR CDR3. MiXCR was run by TCRdb on the multiplex PCR reads, yielding one entry per CDR3 protein. The sample records about 640,000 distinct CDR3 sequences, 20% to 25% being singletons. The sequenced material came from blood. The receptor source for this set is a man aged 25-45 years with Graves' ophthalmopathy.

In this sample, this clonotype turned up a few times. The chain links TRBV29-1 to TRBJ2-2; no clear D. This CDR3 comprises 13 residues. CDR1 and CDR2 (germline): SQVTM, ANQGSEA. V was shortened by 3 bases and J by 0 bases, with 5 bases between the two germline ends. CDR3 region: CSVDNANTGELFF. The CDR3 bases are TGCAGCGTTGATAACGCGAACACCGGGGAGCTGTTTTTT.

The sample holds many counts of this clonotype. The chain recombines TRBV18 with TRBJ2-2, with 9 bases matching TRBD1. V lost 4 bases to trimming and J lost 3 bases; unmatched junction nucleotides: 3. CDR1 is KGHSH and CDR2 is LQKENI in the germline V gene. This CDR3 has 15 amino acids. The CDR3 nucleotides are TGTGCCAGCTCACTCAGGACAGGGGACACCGGGGAGCTGTTTTTT. Protein: CASSLRTGDTGELFF.

The V gene is TRBV4-1, the J gene TRBJ2-2, with TRBD2 matching over 7 bases. This CDR3 contains 15 residues. V dropped 4 bases and J dropped 6; count of bases not matched to a gene: 8. Per the germline V gene, CDR1 is MGHRA and CDR2 is YSYEKL. The CDR3 bases are TGCGCCAGCAGCCTAATCGGACTAGAGGCCGGGGAGCTGTTTTTT. Amino acids: CASSLIGLEAGELFF.

The sample holds a few counts of this clonotype. The chain recombines TRBV3-2 with TRBJ2-3; no DNA check was done on the table's D call, TRBD2. TRBV3-2 is annotated as a pseudogene. This CDR3 has 17 residues. DNA for the CDR3: TGTGCCAGCAGCCAAGATTCGGGAGCGGGACCCACAGATACGCAGTATTTT. This sequence encodes CASSQDSGAGPTDTQYF.

As regards this clonotype: This clone may be a read error of a much larger clone one base away. The CDR3 here is CASSDQAGVSYEQYF. The CDR3 coding sequence is TGTGCCAGCAGTGACCAGGCAGGGGTGTCCTACGAGCAGTACTTC. V usage is TRBV2 and J usage is TRBJ2-7, with D maybe TRBD1 (6 bases). V was clipped by 3 bases and J by 1 base, with 13 bases between them. Germline lookup yields CDR1 SNHLY and CDR2 FYNNEI. The length of the CDR3 is 15 residues. Variable domain in full (rest from reference TRBV2 and TRBJ2-7): EPEVTQTPSHQVTQMGQEVILRCVPISNHLYFYWYRQILGQKVEFLVSFYNNEISEKSEIFDDQFSVERPDGSNFTLKIRSTKLEDSAMYFCASSDQAGVSYEQYFGPGTRLTVT.

The rearrangement joins TRBV20-1 to TRBJ1-1; 7 nucleotides line up with TRBD1. Germline CDR1 reads DFQATT; CDR2 reads SNEGSKA (reference sequence). With V trimmed by 6 bases and J by 1 base, 11 bases remained unmatched. The CDR3 runs to 15 residues. The CDR3 DNA is TGCAGTGCCAAAAGGGGTGGGACAGCGAACACTGAAGCTTTCTTT. Protein product: CSAKRGGTANTEAFF.

This sequence joins TRBV19 and TRBJ1-1; D is ambiguous. V lost 2 bases to trimming and J lost 4 bases, with 8 bases between them. This CDR3 contains 13 residues. CDR1 is LNHDA, CDR2 SQIVND, per germline (reference sequence). The DNA for the CDR3 is TGTGCCAGTAGTATATCGGGGATCACTGAAGCTTTCTTT. Amino acids: CASSISGITEAFF.

The chain joins TRBV11-2 to TRBJ2-3; 8 nucleotides agree with TRBD2. Trimming cost V 6 bases and J 10 bases; bases outside gene matches: 9. Germline-derived CDR1 and CDR2 are SGHAT and FQNNGV. This CDR3 spans 13 amino acids. The CDR3 nucleotides read TGTGCCAGCAGACCCCCGGGAGGGGCCGCGCAGTATTTT. It codes for CASRPPGGAAQYF.

This clonotype was detected many times. V is TRBV7-3 and J is TRBJ2-4, with 11 bases lining up with TRBD2. Germline V gene lookup returns CDR1 SGHTA and CDR2 FQGTGA. The CDR3 runs to 15 residues. V dropped 5 bases and J dropped 3; count of bases not matched to a gene: 3. The CDR3 sequence: CASSTGTSGKNIQYF. For the CDR3, the DNA is TGTGCCAGCAGCACCGGGACTAGCGGCAAAAACATTCAGTACTTC.

In this sample, this clonotype turned up many times. This chain uses TRBV2 with TRBJ1-1, with a weak D call TRBD1 (5 bases). CDR3 length: 12 amino acids. Trimming cost V 4 bases and J 8 bases, with 11 bases left between them. Germline CDR1 reads SNHLY; CDR2 reads FYNNEI. CDR3: CASSGLDREAFF. As DNA, the CDR3 is TGTGCCAGCAGTGGGCTCGACAGAGAAGCTTTCTTT.

The chain carries TRBV20-1 and TRBJ2-7; TRBD2 agrees at 7 bases. There are 15 residues in the CDR3. The J segment lost 0 bases and the V segment lost 0 bases, leaving 5 bases of the junction unmatched. Germline assignment: CDR1 DFQATT and CDR2 SNEGSKA (reference sequence). The CDR3 spells CSARDPGTTSYEQYF. The CDR3 DNA follows: TGCAGTGCTAGAGATCCCGGGACTACCTCCTACGAGCAGTACTTC.

The chain combines TRBV7-9 with TRBJ2-2; TRBD1 aligns across 9 bases. This CDR3 comprises 15 residues. The V segment lost 5 bases and the J segment 5 bases; nucleotides outside the gene matches: 6. The germline V gene has CDR1 SEHNR and CDR2 FQNEAQ (reference sequence). The CDR3 coding sequence is TGTGCCAGCAGCCTGGGACAGGGTGAAACCGGGGAGCTGTTTTTT. This codes for CASSLGQGETGELFF.

Only a few counts were recorded for this clonotype. The V gene is TRBV4-3, the J gene TRBJ2-3, with 10 bases lining up with TRBD1. The V segment lost 4 bases and the J segment 6 bases; nucleotides outside the gene matches: 13. Per the germline V gene, CDR1 is LGHNA and CDR2 is YSLEER. The CDR3 is made up of 17 amino acids. Here the CDR3 DNA reads TGCGCCAGCAGCCTAAGGACCGGGACAGGGGACGGGGATACGCAGTATTTT. This encodes CASSLRTGTGDGDTQYF.

In its sample, this clonotype was seen a few times. V and J are TRBV6-1 and TRBJ2-3; 10 bases are a match to TRBD2. The V gene's germline CDR1 is MNHNS and CDR2 SASEGT. The CDR3 contains 17 residues. Germline trimming cut 6 bases from V and 0 bases from J; bases unmatched to any gene: 9. For the CDR3, the DNA is TGTGCCAGCAGACCGGGACTAGCGCCCCCTAGCACAGATACGCAGTATTTT. This gives the protein CASRPGLAPPSTDTQYF.

This clonotype has just a few counts. The CDR3 is CASSLEVLERETQYF. Here the CDR3 DNA reads TGTGCCAGCAGCTTAGAAGTTTTAGAGAGGGAGACCCAGTACTTC. The V gene is TRBV7-2, the J gene TRBJ2-5, with D uncertain. The CDR3 is 15 residues long. V lost 1 base to trimming and J lost 5 bases, with 14 bases between them. CDR1 is SGHTA, CDR2 FQGNSA, per germline.

As concerns this clonotype: Mismatch with germline at one junction end may stem from a read error. The chain joins TRBV7-8 to TRBJ2-3; D may be TRBD2 (7 bases). Germline V gene lookup returns CDR1 SGHVS and CDR2 FQNEAQ. The CDR3 totals 13 residues. CDR3 in DNA: TGTGCAAGCAGCCTGGGGGGGGGCGATACGCGGTATTTT. It codes for CASSLGGGDTRYF.

This clonotype was recorded a few times. J is TRBJ1-2 and V is TRBV10-3; 7 bases align to TRBD1. With 6 bases clipped from V and 9 bases from J, the junction kept 7 bases outside the gene matches. The CDR3 length is 12 residues. Germline V lookup: CDR1 ENHRY, CDR2 SYGVKD. CDR3 residues: CAISGTERSYTF. The CDR3 region has the DNA TGTGCCATCAGCGGGACAGAGAGAAGCTACACCTTC.

This clonotype has a count of ten or more. The chain has TRBV6-1 and TRBJ1-1; 7 nucleotides match TRBD1. The CDR3 is made up of 13 amino acids. Germline V CDR1 and CDR2: MNHNS, SASEGT. V shed 6 bases, J shed 1 base, and the junction held 2 bases outside the gene matches. CDR3 protein: CASSDRENTEAFF. The CDR3 DNA reads TGTGCCAGCAGCGACAGGGAGAACACTGAAGCTTTCTTT.

This clonotype has more than one count but fewer than ten. Sequence at one end of the junction differs from germline and may be a read error. The chain combines TRBV20-1 with TRBJ1-6; D call uncertain. The CDR3 totals 13 residues. The germline V gene has CDR1 DFQATT and CDR2 SNEGSKA (reference sequence). Here the CDR3 reads CSARSGNNSTLHF. The DNA of the CDR3 is TGCAGTGCTAGATCCGGAAATAATTCAACCCTCCACTTT.

The table lists this clonotype with a few counts. The chain uses TRBV28 and TRBJ1-1; no firm D call. Trimming pared 2 bases from V and 1 base from J, leaving 8 bases between. Germline V gene sequence: CDR1 MDHEN, CDR2 SYDVKM. The CDR3 consists of 14 residues. CDR3 loop: CASSLPVGNTEAFF. CDR3 DNA: TGTGCCAGCAGTTTACCAGTAGGGAACACTGAAGCTTTCTTT.

The sample holds many counts of this clonotype. CDR3 bases: TGTGCCAGCAGTTTGAACAGGAGGGGTGGTGAGGGGGTGAACACTGAAGCTTTCTTT. Protein sequence: CASSLNRRGGEGVNTEAFF. V usage is TRBV28 and J usage is TRBJ1-1; possibly TRBD1 for D (6 bases). The V gene lost 3 bases and the J gene lost 0 bases, with 23 bases spanning the gap. This CDR3 comprises 19 residues. CDR1 and CDR2 from the germline V gene are MDHEN and SYDVKM.

The table lists this clonotype with a few counts. This sequence joins TRBV12-3 or TRBV12-4 and TRBJ2-3; 9 nucleotides align to TRBD2. CDR3 length equals 15 residues. With 6 bases clipped from V and 5 bases from J, the junction kept 9 bases outside the gene matches. CDR3 sequence (DNA): TGTGCCAGCAGACAAATAGCGGGAGCAGGAGATACGCAGTATTTT. Translating gives CASRQIAGAGDTQYF.

The chain couples TRBV5-1 to TRBJ1-1; 7 bases agree with TRBD1. Germline assignment: CDR1 SGHRS and CDR2 YFSETQ. This CDR3 spans 15 amino acids. V shed 1 base, J shed 1 base, and the junction held 4 bases outside the gene matches. CDR3 sequence (DNA): TGCGCCAGCAGCTTGCAGACAGGGAAGAACACTGAAGCTTTCTTT. As protein: CASSLQTGKNTEAFF. Supplemented by reference TRBV5-1 and TRBJ1-1, the full variable domain reads KAGVTQTPRYLIKTRGQQVTLSCSPISGHRSVSWYQQTPGQGLQFLFEYFSETQRNKGNFPGRFSGRQFSNSRSEMNVSTLELGDSALYLCASSLQTGKNTEAFFGQGTRLTVV.

This clonotype was found many times. This sequence joins TRBV11-2 and TRBJ1-3; no clear D gene. Germline CDR1 reads SGHAT; CDR2 reads FQNNGV. V was pared by 6 bases and J by 7 bases, with 7 bases between. The CDR3 spans 11 residues. This chain's CDR3 is CASRAQNTIYF. The CDR3 DNA reads TGTGCCAGCAGGGCACAGAACACCATATATTTT. The full variable domain, its missing parts supplied by reference TRBV11-2 and TRBJ1-3, is EAGVAQSPRYKIIEKRQSVAFWCNPISGHATLYWYQQILGQGPKLLIQFQNNGVVDDSQLPKDRFSAERLKGVDSTLKIQPAKLEDSAVYLCASRAQNTIYFGEGSWLTVV.

The chain couples TRBV20-1 to TRBJ1-6, with 7 bases lining up with TRBD1. V dropped 6 bases and J dropped 6; count of bases not matched to a gene: 5. The germline V gene encodes CDR1 DFQATT and CDR2 SNEGSKA (reference sequence). The CDR3 consists of 13 residues. CDR3 region: CSAPGTANSPLHF. In DNA form, the CDR3 reads TGCAGTGCCCCAGGGACAGCTAATTCACCCCTCCACTTT.

This clonotype was recorded a few times. The chain joins TRBV9 to TRBJ2-7; TRBD2 matches at 10 bases. CDR1 and CDR2 from the germline V gene are SGDLS and YYNGEE. V shed 0 bases and J 7 bases; nucleotides not matched to a gene: 10. The CDR3 runs 16 residues. The CDR3 protein is CASSVGPSGRTEEQYF. The CDR3 DNA sequence: TGTGCCAGCAGCGTAGGACCTAGCGGGAGAACGGAAGAGCAGTACTTC. The full variable domain, rest sourced from reference TRBV9 and TRBJ2-7, is DSGVTQTPKHLITATGQRVTLRCSPRSGDLSVYWYQQSLDQGLQFLIQYYNGEERAKGNILERFSAQQFPDLHSELNLSSLELGDSALYFCASSVGPSGRTEEQYFGPGTRLTVT.

This clonotype occurred many times. This sequence joins TRBV20-1 and TRBJ2-3, with 9 positions matching TRBD1. The germline CDR1 and CDR2 sequences are DFQATT and SNEGSKA (reference sequence). The CDR3 length is 17 residues. V gave up 3 bases and J gave up 2 bases; unmatched junction bases: 12. Written as DNA, the CDR3 is TGCAGTGCTAGCGGGACAGGGTCGACGTTCACCACAGATACGCAGTATTTT. This sequence encodes CSASGTGSTFTTDTQYF.

This clonotype was observed a handful of times. The gene calls are TRBV13 and TRBJ2-5; D could derive from TRBD1 or TRBD2 (6 bases each). This CDR3 is built from 16 residues. Germline V lookup: CDR1 PRHDT, CDR2 FYEKMQ (reference sequence). Trimming removed 2 bases from V and 2 bases from J, with 15 bases in between. The CDR3, as DNA: TGTGCCAGCAGCTTAAGAAGGGGGGCCGCACAAGAGACCCAGTACTTC. Translation: CASSLRRGAAQETQYF.

The V call is TRBV28, the J call TRBJ2-5, with D perhaps matching TRBD2 (6 bases). Germline loops: CDR1 MDHEN, CDR2 SYDVKM. V dropped 6 bases and J dropped 2 bases, with 16 bases sitting between them. The CDR3 sequence is 15 residues long. CDR3 protein: CASSPGLLVQETQYF. The CDR3 nucleotides read TGTGCCAGCAGCCCGGGACTTCTCGTACAAGAGACCCAGTACTTC.

This chain connects TRBV28 to TRBJ2-7, with unresolved D. V gave up 1 base and J gave up 2 bases, with 9 bases separating them. There are 14 residues in the CDR3. Germline lookup yields CDR1 MDHEN and CDR2 SYDVKM. The DNA for the CDR3 is TGTGCCAGCAGTTTATTGTCCTTCCCCTACGAGCAGTACTTC. Translation: CASSLLSFPYEQYF.

The V call is TRBV6-5, the J call TRBJ1-4; TRBD1 agrees at 7 bases. V trimming: 0 bases; J trimming: 8 bases; junction bases outside the gene matches: 3. This CDR3 is built from 14 residues. Germline CDR1 is MNHEY and CDR2 is SVGAGI. CDR3 sequence: CASSYSGTVEKLFF. The CDR3 DNA is TGTGCCAGCAGTTACTCTGGGACAGTCGAAAAACTGTTTTTT.

This clonotype has ten or more counts. The genes are TRBV15 and TRBJ1-5; maybe TRBD1 (5 bases). V was pared by 1 base and J by 11 bases, with 15 bases between. The CDR3 loop spans 14 amino acids. Germline V gives CDR1 LNHNV, CDR2 YYDKDF (reference sequence). As DNA, the CDR3 is TGTGCCACCAGCAGAGGGGACGCCTTTAGAGCCCAGCATTTT. Its protein product is CATSRGDAFRAQHF. The full variable domain, with the rest looked up from reference TRBV15 and TRBJ1-5, is DAMVIQNPRYQVTQFGKPVTLSCSQTLNHNVMYWYQQKSSQAPKLLFHYYDKDFNNEADTPDNFQSRRPNTSFCFLDIRSPGLGDTAMYLCATSRGDAFRAQHFGDGTRLSIL.